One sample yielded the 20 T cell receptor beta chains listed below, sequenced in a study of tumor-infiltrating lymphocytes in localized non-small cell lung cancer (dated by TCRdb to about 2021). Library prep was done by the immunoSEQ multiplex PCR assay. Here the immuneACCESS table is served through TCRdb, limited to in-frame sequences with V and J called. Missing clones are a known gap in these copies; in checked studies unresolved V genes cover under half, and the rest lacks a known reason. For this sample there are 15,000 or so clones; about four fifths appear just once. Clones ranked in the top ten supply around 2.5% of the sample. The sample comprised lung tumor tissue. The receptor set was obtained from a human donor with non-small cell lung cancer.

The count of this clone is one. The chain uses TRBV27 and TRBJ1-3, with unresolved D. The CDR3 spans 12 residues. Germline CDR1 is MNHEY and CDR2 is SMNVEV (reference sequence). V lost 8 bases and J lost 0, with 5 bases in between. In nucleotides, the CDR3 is TGTGCCAGCTGGGACTCTGGAAACACCATATATTTT. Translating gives CASWDSGNTIYF.

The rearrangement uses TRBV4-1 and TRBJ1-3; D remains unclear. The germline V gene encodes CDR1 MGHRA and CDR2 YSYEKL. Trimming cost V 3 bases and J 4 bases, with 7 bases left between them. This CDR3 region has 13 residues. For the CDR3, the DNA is TGCGCCAGCAGCCACCCCCTAGGAAACACCATATATTTT. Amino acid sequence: CASSHPLGNTIYF.

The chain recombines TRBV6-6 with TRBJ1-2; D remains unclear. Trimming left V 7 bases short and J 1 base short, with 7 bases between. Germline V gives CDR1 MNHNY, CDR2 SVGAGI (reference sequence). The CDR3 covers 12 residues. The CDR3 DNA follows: TGTGCCAGCAAACAGTTTAACTATGGCTACACCTTC. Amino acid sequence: CASKQFNYGYTF.

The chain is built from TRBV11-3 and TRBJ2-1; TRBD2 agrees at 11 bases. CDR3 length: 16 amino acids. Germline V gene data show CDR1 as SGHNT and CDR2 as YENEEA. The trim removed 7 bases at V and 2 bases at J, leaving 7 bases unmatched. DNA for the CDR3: TGTGCCAGCACCTTGTTAGCGGGAGGGACCTACAATGAGCAGTTCTTC. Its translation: CASTLLAGGTYNEQFF.

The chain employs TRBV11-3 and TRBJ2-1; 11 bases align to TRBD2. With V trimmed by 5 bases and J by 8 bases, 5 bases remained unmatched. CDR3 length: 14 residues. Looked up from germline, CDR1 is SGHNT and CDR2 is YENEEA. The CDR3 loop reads CASSLTSGSYEQFF. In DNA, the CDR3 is TGTGCCAGCAGCCTCACTAGCGGGAGCTATGAGCAGTTCTTC.

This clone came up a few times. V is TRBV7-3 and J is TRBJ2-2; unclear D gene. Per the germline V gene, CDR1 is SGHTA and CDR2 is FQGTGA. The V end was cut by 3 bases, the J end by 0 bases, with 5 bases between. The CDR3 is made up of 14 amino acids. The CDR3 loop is CASSFTSNTGELFF. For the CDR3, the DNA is TGTGCCAGCAGCTTCACTTCGAACACCGGGGAGCTGTTTTTT. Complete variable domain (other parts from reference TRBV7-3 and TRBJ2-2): GAGVSQTPSNKVTEKGKYVELRCDPISGHTALYWYRQSLGQGPEFLIYFQGTGAADDSGLPNDRFFAVRPEGSVSTLKIQRTERGDSAVYLCASSFTSNTGELFFGEGSRLTVL.

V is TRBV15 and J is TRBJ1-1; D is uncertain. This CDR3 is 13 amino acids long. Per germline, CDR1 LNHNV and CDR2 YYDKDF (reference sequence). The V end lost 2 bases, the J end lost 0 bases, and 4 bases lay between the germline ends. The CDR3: CATSRQLNTEAFF. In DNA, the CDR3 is TGTGCCACCAGCAGACAGTTGAACACTGAAGCTTTCTTT. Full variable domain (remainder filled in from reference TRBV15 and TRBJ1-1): DAMVIQNPRYQVTQFGKPVTLSCSQTLNHNVMYWYQQKSSQAPKLLFHYYDKDFNNEADTPDNFQSRRPNTSFCFLDIRSPGLGDTAMYLCATSRQLNTEAFFGQGTRLTVV.

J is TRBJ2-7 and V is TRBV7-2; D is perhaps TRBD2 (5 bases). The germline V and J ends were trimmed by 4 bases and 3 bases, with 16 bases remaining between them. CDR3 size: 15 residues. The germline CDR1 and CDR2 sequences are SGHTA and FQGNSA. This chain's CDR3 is CASSSFTKLVYEQYF. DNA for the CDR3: TGTGCCAGCAGCTCCTTCACGAAACTAGTCTACGAGCAGTACTTC.

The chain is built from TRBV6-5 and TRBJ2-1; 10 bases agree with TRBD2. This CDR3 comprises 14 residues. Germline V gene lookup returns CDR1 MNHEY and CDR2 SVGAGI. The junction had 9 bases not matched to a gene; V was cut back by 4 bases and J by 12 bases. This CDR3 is CASSLKAGGMWQFF. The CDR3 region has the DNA TGTGCCAGCAGTTTGAAAGCGGGAGGGATGTGGCAGTTCTTC.

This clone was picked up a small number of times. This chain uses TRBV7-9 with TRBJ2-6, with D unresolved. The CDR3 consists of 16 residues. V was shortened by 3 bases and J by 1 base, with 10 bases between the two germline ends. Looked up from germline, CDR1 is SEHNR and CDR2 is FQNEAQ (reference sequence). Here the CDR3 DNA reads TGTGCCAGCAGCTTTGTTTGGAGATCTGGGGCCAACGTCCTGACTTTC. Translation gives CASSFVWRSGANVLTF.

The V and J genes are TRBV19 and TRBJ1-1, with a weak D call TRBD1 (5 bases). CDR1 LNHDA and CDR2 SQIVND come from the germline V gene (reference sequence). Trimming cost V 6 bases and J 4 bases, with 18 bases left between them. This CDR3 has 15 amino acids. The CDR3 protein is CASRYYQGPGTEAFF. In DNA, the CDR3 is TGTGCCAGTAGATACTACCAGGGACCGGGCACTGAAGCTTTCTTT.

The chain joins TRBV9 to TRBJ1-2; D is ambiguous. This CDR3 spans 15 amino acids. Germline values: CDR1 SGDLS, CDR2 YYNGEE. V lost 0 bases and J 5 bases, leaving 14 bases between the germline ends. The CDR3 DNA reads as TGTGCCAGCAGCGTAGGTCTCTGGAGTACGTATGGCTACACCTTC. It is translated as CASSVGLWSTYGYTF.

The CDR3 DNA is TGTGCCAGCAGCTTAAACAGGGCCGGTGAAAAACTGTTTTTT. It specifies CASSLNRAGEKLFF. V and J are TRBV7-2 and TRBJ1-4; D is perhaps TRBD1 (6 bases). Germline CDR1 is SGHTA and CDR2 is FQGNSA. This CDR3 contains 14 residues. V lost 2 bases to trimming and J lost 7 bases, with 11 bases between them.

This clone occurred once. Written as DNA, the CDR3 is TGTGCCTGGAGTGTAGGGACTAGCGGGAGCGGCACAGATACGCAGTATTTT. Protein product: CAWSVGTSGSGTDTQYF. The rearrangement uses TRBV30 and TRBJ2-3, with 14 bases lining up with TRBD2. This CDR3 has 17 amino acids. The trim removed 0 bases at V and 1 base at J, leaving 3 bases unmatched. The germline CDR1 and CDR2 sequences are GTSNPN and SVGIG (reference sequence). Supplemented by reference TRBV30 and TRBJ2-3, the full variable domain reads SQTIHQWPATLVQPVGSPLSLECTVEGTSNPNLYWYRQAAGRGLQLLFYSVGIGQISSEVPQNLSASRPQDRQFILSSKKLLLSDSGFYLCAWSVGTSGSGTDTQYFGPGTRLTVL.

This CDR3 reads CASSSALGSYEQYF. CDR3 in DNA: TGTGCCAGCAGTTCCGCTCTTGGATCCTACGAGCAGTACTTC. The V and J genes are TRBV27 and TRBJ2-7; D is uncertain. The CDR3 has 14 residues. V lost 4 bases, J lost 1 base, and 11 bases lay in between. The germline gives CDR1 MNHEY, CDR2 SMNVEV (reference sequence).

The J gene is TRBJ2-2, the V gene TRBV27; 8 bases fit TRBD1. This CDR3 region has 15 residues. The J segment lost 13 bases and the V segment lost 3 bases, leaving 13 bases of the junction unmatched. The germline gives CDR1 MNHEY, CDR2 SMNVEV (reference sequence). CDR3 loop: CASSFLGQEGVGLFF. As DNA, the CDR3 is TGTGCCAGCAGTTTTCTGGGACAGGAGGGTGTCGGGCTGTTTTTT.

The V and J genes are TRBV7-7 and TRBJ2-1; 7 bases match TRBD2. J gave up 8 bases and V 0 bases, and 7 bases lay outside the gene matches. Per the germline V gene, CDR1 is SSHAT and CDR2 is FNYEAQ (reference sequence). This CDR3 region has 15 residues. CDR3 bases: TGTGCCAGCAGCTTAGCGGCGGGAGAATTGGATGAGCAGTTCTTC. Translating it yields CASSLAAGELDEQFF.

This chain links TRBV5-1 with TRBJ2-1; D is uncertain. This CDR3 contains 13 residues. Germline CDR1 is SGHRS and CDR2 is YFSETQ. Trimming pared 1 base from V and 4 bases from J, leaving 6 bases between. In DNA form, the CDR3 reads TGCGCCAGCAGCTTGTTTGTATACAATGAGCAGTTCTTC. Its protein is CASSLFVYNEQFF.

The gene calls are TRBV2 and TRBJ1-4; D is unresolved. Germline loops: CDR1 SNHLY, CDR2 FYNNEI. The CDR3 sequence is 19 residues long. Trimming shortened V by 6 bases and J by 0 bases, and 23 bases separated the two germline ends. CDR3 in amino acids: CASRKSELTTMSTNEKLFF. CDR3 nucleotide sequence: TGTGCCAGCAGGAAGAGCGAGCTTACGACAATGTCAACTAATGAAAAACTGTTTTTT.

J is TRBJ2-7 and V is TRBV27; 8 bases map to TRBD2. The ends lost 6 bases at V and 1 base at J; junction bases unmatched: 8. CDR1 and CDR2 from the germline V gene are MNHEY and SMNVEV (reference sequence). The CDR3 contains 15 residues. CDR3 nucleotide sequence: TGTGCCAGCAGAGACCTCGCTAGCGGGTCCTACGAGCAGTACTTC. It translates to CASRDLASGSYEQYF.